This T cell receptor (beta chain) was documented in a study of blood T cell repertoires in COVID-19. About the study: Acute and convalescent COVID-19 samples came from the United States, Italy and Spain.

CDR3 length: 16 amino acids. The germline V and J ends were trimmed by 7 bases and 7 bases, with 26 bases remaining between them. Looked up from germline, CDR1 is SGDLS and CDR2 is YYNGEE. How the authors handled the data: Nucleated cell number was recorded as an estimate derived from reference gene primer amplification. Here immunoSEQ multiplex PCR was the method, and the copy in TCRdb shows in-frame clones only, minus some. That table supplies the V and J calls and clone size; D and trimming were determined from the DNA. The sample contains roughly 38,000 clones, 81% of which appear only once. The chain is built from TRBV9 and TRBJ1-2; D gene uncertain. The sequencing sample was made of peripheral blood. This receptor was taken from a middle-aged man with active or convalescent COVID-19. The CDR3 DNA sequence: TGTGCCAGCTCCCCAGCGGTTACCACCGGCGGCCTTGGCTACACCTTC. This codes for CASSPAVTTGGLGYTF.